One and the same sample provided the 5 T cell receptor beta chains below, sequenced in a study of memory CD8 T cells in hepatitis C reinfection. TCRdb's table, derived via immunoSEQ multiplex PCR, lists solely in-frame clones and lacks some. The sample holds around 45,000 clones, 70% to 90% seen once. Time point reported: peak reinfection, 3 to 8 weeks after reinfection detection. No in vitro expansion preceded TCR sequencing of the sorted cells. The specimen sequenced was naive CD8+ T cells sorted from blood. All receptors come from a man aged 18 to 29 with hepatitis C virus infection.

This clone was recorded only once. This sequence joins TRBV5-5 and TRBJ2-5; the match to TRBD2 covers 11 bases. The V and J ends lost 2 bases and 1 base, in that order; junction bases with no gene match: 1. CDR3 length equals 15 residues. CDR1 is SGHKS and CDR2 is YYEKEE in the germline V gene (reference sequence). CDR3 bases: TGTGCCAGCAGCTTCGGGACTAGCGGCCAAGAGACCCAGTACTTC. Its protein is CASSFGTSGQETQYF.

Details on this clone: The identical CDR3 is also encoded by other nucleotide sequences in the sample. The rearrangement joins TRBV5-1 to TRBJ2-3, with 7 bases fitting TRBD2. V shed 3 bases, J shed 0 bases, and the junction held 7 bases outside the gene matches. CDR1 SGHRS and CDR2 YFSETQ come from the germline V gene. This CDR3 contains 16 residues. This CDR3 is CASSWGAGTSTDTQYF. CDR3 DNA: TGCGCCAGCAGCTGGGGAGCGGGGACCAGCACAGATACGCAGTATTTT.

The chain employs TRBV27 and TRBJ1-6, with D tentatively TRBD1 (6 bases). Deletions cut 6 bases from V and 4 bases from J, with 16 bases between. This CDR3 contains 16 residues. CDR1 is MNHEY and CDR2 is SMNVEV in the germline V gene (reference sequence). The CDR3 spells CASRLTGLRYNSPLHF. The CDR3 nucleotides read TGTGCCAGCAGGCTTACAGGGTTGAGATATAATTCACCCCTCCACTTT.

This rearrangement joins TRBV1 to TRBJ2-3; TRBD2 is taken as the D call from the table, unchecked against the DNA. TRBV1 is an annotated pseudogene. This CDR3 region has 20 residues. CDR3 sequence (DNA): TGCACCAGCAGCCAAGATAAAACTTGCGGGAGGCCGAAAAGCACAGATACGCAGTATTTT. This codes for CTSSQDKTCGRPKSTDTQYF.

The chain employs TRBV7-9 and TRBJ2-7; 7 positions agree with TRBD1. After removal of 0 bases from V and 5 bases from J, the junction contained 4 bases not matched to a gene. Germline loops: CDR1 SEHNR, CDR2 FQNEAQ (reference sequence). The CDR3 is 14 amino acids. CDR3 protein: CASSLANRGHEQYF. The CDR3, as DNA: TGTGCCAGCAGCTTAGCAAACAGGGGCCACGAGCAGTACTTC. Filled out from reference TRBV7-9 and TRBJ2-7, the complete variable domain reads DTGVSQNPRHKITKRGQNVTFRCDPISEHNRLYWYRQTLGQGPEFLTYFQNEAQLEKSRLLSDRFSAERPKGSFSTLEIQRTEQGDSAMYLCASSLANRGHEQYFGPGTRLTVT.